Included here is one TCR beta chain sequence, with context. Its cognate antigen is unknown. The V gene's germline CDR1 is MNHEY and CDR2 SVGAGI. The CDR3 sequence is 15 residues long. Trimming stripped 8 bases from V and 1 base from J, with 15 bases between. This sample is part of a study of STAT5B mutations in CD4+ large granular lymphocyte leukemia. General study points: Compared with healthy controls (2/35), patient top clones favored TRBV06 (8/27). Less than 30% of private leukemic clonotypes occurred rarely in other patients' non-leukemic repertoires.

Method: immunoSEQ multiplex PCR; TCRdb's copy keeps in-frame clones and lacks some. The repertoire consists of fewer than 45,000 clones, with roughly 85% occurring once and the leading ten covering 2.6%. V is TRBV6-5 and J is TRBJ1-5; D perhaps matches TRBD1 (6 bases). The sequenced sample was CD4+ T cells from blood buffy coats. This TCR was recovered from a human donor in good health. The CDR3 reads CASRGGWASNQPQHF. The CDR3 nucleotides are TGTGCCAGCCGAGGGGGATGGGCCAGCAATCAGCCCCAGCATTTT.